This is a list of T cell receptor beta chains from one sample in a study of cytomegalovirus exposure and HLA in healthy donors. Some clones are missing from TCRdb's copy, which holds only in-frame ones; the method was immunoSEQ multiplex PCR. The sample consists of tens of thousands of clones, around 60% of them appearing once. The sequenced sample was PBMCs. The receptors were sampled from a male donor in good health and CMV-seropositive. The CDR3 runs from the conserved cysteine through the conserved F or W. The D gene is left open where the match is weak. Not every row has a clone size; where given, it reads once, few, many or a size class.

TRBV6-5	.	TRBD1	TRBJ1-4	CASSYSRGDNEKLFF	TGTGCCAGCAGTTACAGCAGGGGGGATAATGAAAAACTGTTTTTT
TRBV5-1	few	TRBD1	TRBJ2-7	CASSRTGGIYEQYF	TGCGCCAGCAGCAGGACAGGGGGCATCTACGAGCAGTACTTC
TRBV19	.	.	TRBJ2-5	CASSIGGTGQETQYF	TGTGCCAGTAGTATAGGCGGAACAGGGCAAGAGACCCAGTACTTC
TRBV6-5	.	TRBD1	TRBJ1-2	CASSPDRGFTYGYTF	TGTGCCAGCAGTCCCGACAGGGGGTTTACCTATGGCTACACCTTC
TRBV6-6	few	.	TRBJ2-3	CASSRAPTVDTQYF	TGTGCCAGCAGCAGGGCCCCGACGGTCGATACGCAGTATTTT
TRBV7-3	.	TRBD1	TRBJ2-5	CASSPGQGGGETQYF	TGTGCCAGCAGTCCCGGACAGGGAGGAGGGGAGACCCAGTACTTC
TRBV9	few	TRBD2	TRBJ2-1	CASSEREASYNEQFF	TGTGCCAGCAGCGAACGGGAGGCCTCCTACAATGAGCAGTTCTTC
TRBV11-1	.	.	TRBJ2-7	CASSSGAGEQYF	TGTGCCAGCAGCTCCGGGGCGGGGGAGCAGTACTTC
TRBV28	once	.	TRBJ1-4	CAALGQFNEKLFF	TGTGCCGCACTTGGACAGTTTAATGAAAAACTGTTTTTT
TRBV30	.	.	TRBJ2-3	CAHLQGTPDTQYF	TGTGCCCACCTCCAGGGGACCCCCGATACGCAGTATTTT
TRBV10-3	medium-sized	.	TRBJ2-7	CAISGLEYEQYF	TGTGCCATCAGTGGTCTGGAGTACGAGCAGTACTTC
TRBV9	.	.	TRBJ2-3	CASSVATGRTDTQYF	TGTGCCAGCAGCGTAGCGACAGGTCGGACGGATACGCAGTATTTT
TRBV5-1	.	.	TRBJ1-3	CASSSAGRAGNTIYF	TGCGCCAGCAGCTCCGCCGGGAGGGCTGGAAACACCATATATTTT
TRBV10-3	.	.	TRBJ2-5	CAISRDKETQYF	TGTGCCATCAGCCGGGATAAAGAGACCCAGTACTTC
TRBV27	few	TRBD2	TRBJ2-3	CASSSLAGLSTSTDTQYF	TGTGCCAGCAGTTCACTAGCGGGGCTTTCCACTAGCACAGATACGCAGTATTTT
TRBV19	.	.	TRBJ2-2	CASSIVAGSNTGELFF	TGTGCCAGTAGTATAGTTGCAGGATCGAACACCGGGGAGCTGTTTTTT
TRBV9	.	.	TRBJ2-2	CASSGTAGANTGELFF	TGTGCCAGCAGCGGCACAGCGGGCGCGAACACCGGGGAGCTGTTTTTT
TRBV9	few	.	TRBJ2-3	CASSVPGADTQYF	TGTGCCAGCAGCGTCCCGGGGGCAGATACGCAGTATTTT
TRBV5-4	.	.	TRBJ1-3	CASSVQGRGNTIYF	TGTGCCAGCAGCGTTCAGGGTCGAGGAAACACCATATATTTT
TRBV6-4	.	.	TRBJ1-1	CASFRQDMNTEAFF	TGTGCCAGCTTCAGACAGGACATGAACACTGAAGCTTTCTTT
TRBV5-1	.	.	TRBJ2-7	CASESSDLGAEQYF	TGCGCCAGCGAGTCTAGTGACCTGGGTGCCGAGCAGTACTTC
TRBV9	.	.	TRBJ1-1	CASSRDNLNTEAFF	TGTGCCAGCAGCAGGGACAACTTGAACACTGAAGCTTTCTTT
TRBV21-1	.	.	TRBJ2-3	CASRTAGSPLYTQYF	TGTGCCAGCAGGACAGCTGGTTCGCCCCTATATACGCAGTATTTT
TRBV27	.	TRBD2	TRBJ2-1	CASSSPGLAEPPYNEQFF	TGTGCCAGCAGTTCCCCGGGACTAGCGGAGCCCCCCTACAATGAGCAGTTCTTC
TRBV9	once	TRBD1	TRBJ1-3	CASSATGDSGNTIYF	TGTGCCAGCAGCGCCACAGGGGATTCTGGAAACACCATATATTTT
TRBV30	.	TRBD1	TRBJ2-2	CAWSRTGILTGELFF	TGTGCCTGGAGCCGGACAGGAATTCTTACCGGGGAGCTGTTTTTT
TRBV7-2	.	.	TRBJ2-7	CASRSSYEQYF	TGTGCCAGTCGTAGCAGCTACGAGCAGTACTTC
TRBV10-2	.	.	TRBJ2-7	CASSLQESYEQYF	TGCGCCAGCAGCCTACAGGAATCCTACGAGCAGTACTTC
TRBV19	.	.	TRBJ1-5	CASSIRDQPQHF	TGTGCCAGTAGTATCAGGGATCAGCCCCAGCATTTT